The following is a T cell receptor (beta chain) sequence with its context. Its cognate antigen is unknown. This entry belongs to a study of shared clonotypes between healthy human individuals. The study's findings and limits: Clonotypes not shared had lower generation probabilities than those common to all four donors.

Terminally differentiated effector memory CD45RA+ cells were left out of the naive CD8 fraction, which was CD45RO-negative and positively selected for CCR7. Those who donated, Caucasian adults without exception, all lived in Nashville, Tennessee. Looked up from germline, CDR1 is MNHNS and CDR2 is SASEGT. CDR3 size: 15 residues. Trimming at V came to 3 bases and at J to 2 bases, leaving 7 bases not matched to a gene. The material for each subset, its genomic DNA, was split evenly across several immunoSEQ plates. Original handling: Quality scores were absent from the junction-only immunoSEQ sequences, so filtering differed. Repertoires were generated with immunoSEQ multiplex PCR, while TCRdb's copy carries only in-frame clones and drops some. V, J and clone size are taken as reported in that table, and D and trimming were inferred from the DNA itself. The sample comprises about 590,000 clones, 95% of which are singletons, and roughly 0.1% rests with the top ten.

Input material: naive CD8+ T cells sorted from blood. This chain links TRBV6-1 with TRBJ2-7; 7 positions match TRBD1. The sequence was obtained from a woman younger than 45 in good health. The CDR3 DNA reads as TGTGCCAGCAGTGAGATGGGGACAGTTACCTACGAGCAGTACTTC. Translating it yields CASSEMGTVTYEQYF.